Reported below is one TCR beta chain. A few counts support this clonotype. No cognate antigen has been identified for it. Base qualities are missing; no much larger clone stands one base away. These data belong to a study of early T cells in non-severe SARS-CoV-2 infection (dated by TCRdb to 2020 to 2023). Study-level background: Because TCR sequencing relied on bulk RNA taken from unsorted whole blood, pairing of alpha and beta chains was not possible.

Libraries were constructed by 5' RACE. The instrument given in TCRdb is NextSeq 500. To correct for sequencing error and PCR bias, the TCR library protocol tagged individual cDNA molecules with unique molecular identifiers. TCR alpha and beta chains were both sequenced, and the abundances of alpha and beta sequences in each sample were closely correlated with each other. The original methods were these. Decombinator V4 was used to annotate TCR sequences for V gene, J gene and CDR3. TCRs were defined as expanded if a significant change between any two time points was detected under a Poisson model with p below 0.0001. TCR abundances were normalised to the total number of TCRs sequenced per sample and were expressed as counts per million. VDJdb, accessed on 1 November 2021, was searched for TCRs annotated for CMV, EBV and SARS-CoV-2, and TCRs annotated for more than one antigen were excluded. The raw public data were reprocessed by TCRdb itself: fastp quality trimming at Q25, MiXCR clonotype calling, in-frame beta chains only. Merged by CDR3 protein, the rows form single entries marked with the most common genes and DNA. These V and J calls are TCRdb output, not the study's own analysis. This sample has over 85,000 distinct CDR3 sequences in its table, and roughly 12% of those were observed once. Of the sample, 3.5% to 4% falls within the top ten clones.

What the work shows at the level of the full study, not this receptor alone: VDJdb matching was skewed toward anti-spike CD8 responses and likely underestimated virus-specific expansions, missing private and CD4 specificities.

The study was a case-control design nested within a healthcare worker cohort in London, UK, with weekly nasopharyngeal swab PCR tests and blood sampling. Between 23 and 31 March 2020, the week of the UK lockdown, healthcare workers were enrolled and then followed up weekly for as long as 16 weeks. Source: whole blood, taken at baseline. This sequence was found in an adult who was a healthcare worker with PCR-confirmed SARS-CoV-2 infection or an uninfected control (not recorded which).

The CDR3 protein: CASSFWLRGNTEAFF. In nucleotide form, the sequence is TGTGCCAGCAGTTTCTGGCTACGGGGGAACACTGAAGCTTTCTTT. The rearranged segments are TRBV28 and TRBJ1-1; no D segment can be confidently identified. The junction carries 12 bases between V and J, which are trimmed by 3 bases and 1 base respectively. From cysteine to phenylalanine, the CDR3 is 15 amino acids long. Just CDR3 DNA is preserved here, 45 bases in frame from base 1. CDR1 MDHEN and CDR2 SYDVKM are derived from the germline V gene.